These T cell receptor beta chains were read from a single sample in a study of blood T cell repertoires in COVID-19. Only in-frame clones appear in the TCRdb table, and some are missing; sequencing was by immunoSEQ multiplex PCR. The data contain 85,000 to 100,000 clones, 70% to 80% of them singletons. The source material was peripheral blood. These receptors were taken from a human donor in a cohort sampled during active COVID-19. The CDR3 runs from the conserved cysteine through the conserved F or W. The order of the fields is CDR3 protein, V gene, clone size. The size field is filled for only some rows; it gives once, few, many or a size class.

CDR3 protein: CASSLATGGADTQYF
V gene: TRBV5-1
clone size: NA

CDR3 protein: CASSFGLAAQYF
V gene: TRBV11-3
clone size: NA

CDR3 protein: CASCVSEGTAVSATQYF
V gene: TRBV19
clone size: few

CDR3 protein: CASSDRDRGNEQYF
V gene: TRBV5-1
clone size: once

CDR3 protein: CASSETLNEQFF
V gene: TRBV9
clone size: NA

CDR3 protein: CASSSRVYSVNSPLHF
V gene: TRBV5-6
clone size: few

CDR3 protein: CASSQGYGTGPGNTIYF
V gene: TRBV4-1
clone size: NA

CDR3 protein: CASSYRLAGGNEQYF
V gene: TRBV4-3
clone size: once

CDR3 protein: CATSIDKGNSPLHF
V gene: TRBV15
clone size: NA

CDR3 protein: CASSLEPSGEQFF
V gene: TRBV5-1
clone size: NA

CDR3 protein: CASSPPGGRGNEQFF
V gene: TRBV19
clone size: NA

CDR3 protein: CATSDSRASGNTIYF
V gene: TRBV24-1
clone size: once

CDR3 protein: CASSPGGMLKNTIYF
V gene: TRBV28
clone size: NA

CDR3 protein: CAISESFLQPGNTIYF
V gene: TRBV10-3
clone size: once

CDR3 protein: CASSAGVEETQYF
V gene: TRBV7-6
clone size: medium-sized

CDR3 protein: CASSYHLAASTDTQYF
V gene: TRBV6-5
clone size: NA

CDR3 protein: CASSQTGTYTYEQYF
V gene: TRBV6-2/TRBV6-3
clone size: NA

CDR3 protein: CASSLVSGVSSTDTQYF
V gene: TRBV28
clone size: NA

CDR3 protein: CASSLHRGPGYTF
V gene: TRBV12-3/TRBV12-4
clone size: few

CDR3 protein: CASSQHASGSSFSTDTQYF
V gene: TRBV4-1
clone size: NA

CDR3 protein: CASSATGGYEKLFF
V gene: TRBV19
clone size: NA

CDR3 protein: CASSLGGLAGAHEQYF
V gene: TRBV11-2
clone size: once

CDR3 protein: CAIGLAGYSSYNEQFF
V gene: TRBV10-3
clone size: NA

CDR3 protein: CASSLLGSSGANVLTF
V gene: TRBV5-4
clone size: NA

CDR3 protein: CASSQKLDRGGNIQYF
V gene: TRBV4-1
clone size: NA

CDR3 protein: CASSPQYGEYGYTF
V gene: TRBV18
clone size: NA

CDR3 protein: CASSMVAASNQPQHF
V gene: TRBV19
clone size: NA

CDR3 protein: CASSQSRRGLADTRPNEQFF
V gene: TRBV4-2
clone size: NA

CDR3 protein: CASSSDRDTEAFF
V gene: TRBV7-8
clone size: NA

CDR3 protein: CASSLGGQDGDTQYF
V gene: TRBV7-9
clone size: NA

CDR3 protein: CASSYLQGPRQGNIQYF
V gene: TRBV11-2
clone size: NA

CDR3 protein: CASSPPPTGMVYEQYF
V gene: TRBV2
clone size: once

CDR3 protein: CASRGLAGDSLTTGELFF
V gene: TRBV5-6
clone size: NA

CDR3 protein: CAISEKLAGGEQYF
V gene: TRBV10-3
clone size: NA

CDR3 protein: CASSLNPGNRGAQYF
V gene: TRBV11-2
clone size: NA

CDR3 protein: CASSHSGTSTDTQYF
V gene: TRBV3-1/TRBV3-2
clone size: few